Following are 30 T cell receptor beta chains from one sample sequenced in a study of post-analysis software for immune sequencing data. Study-level findings and limits: Among five TRBV segments more frequent in patients than controls were TRBV5-6, TRBV5-1 and TRBV20-1.

No antigen has been identified for these receptors. Unique-molecular-identifier-tagged TCR beta cDNA libraries were used. TCRdb fed the PCR reads into MiXCR, producing one record per CDR3 protein. The table has about 200,000 distinct CDR3 sequences, roughly 30% seen once. The sample taken for sequencing was blood. The source is a girl aged 2-17 years with multiple sclerosis.

This chain links TRBV5-1 with TRBJ2-5, with D perhaps TRBD1 (6 bases). TRBJ2-7 matches the DNA end more closely, so the J call is doubtful. The CDR3 length is 12 residues. Germline V gives CDR1 SGHRS, CDR2 YFSETQ. The CDR3 is CASSSQGSEQYF. CDR3 in DNA: TGCGCCAGCAGCTCACAGGGTTCCGAGCAGTACTTC.

This clonotype was seen a few times. The CDR3 DNA follows: TGTGCCAGCAGCCCCAGGGTGGGGACAGATACGCAGTATTTT. Its protein is CASSPRVGTDTQYF. The chain has TRBV7-9 and TRBJ2-3; perhaps TRBD1 as D (5 bases). The CDR3 has 14 residues. CDR1 SEHNR and CDR2 FQNEAQ come from the germline V gene (reference sequence). V shed 5 bases and J shed 3 bases, with 12 bases lying between them.

V and J are TRBV20-1 and TRBJ2-5; D is unresolved. CDR3 length: 15 amino acids. Germline V gene lookup returns CDR1 DFQATT and CDR2 SNEGSKA (reference sequence). The germline V and J ends were trimmed by 2 bases and 5 bases, with 18 bases remaining between them. In DNA, the CDR3 is TGCAGTGCTAGACGTGCCGGGCTTACGGACGAGACCCAGTACTTC. This gives the protein CSARRAGLTDETQYF.

This clonotype came up many times. The gene calls are TRBV7-2 and TRBJ2-5; 10 nucleotides agree with TRBD2. There are 14 residues in the CDR3. Germline V lookup: CDR1 SGHTA, CDR2 FQGNSA. With V trimmed by 4 bases and J by 3 bases, 2 bases remained unmatched. CDR3 in amino acids: CASSWTSGKETQYF. CDR3 nucleotide sequence: TGTGCCAGCAGCTGGACTAGCGGAAAAGAGACCCAGTACTTC.

This clonotype has a handful of counts. This sequence joins TRBV18 and TRBJ2-1; TRBD1 matches at 8 bases. V dropped 3 bases and J dropped 7; count of bases not matched to a gene: 5. CDR1 and CDR2 (germline): KGHSH, LQKENI. The CDR3 is 14 residues long. CDR3 in amino acids: CASSPRQGRNEQFF. As DNA, the CDR3 is TGTGCCAGCTCACCTCGACAGGGGAGGAATGAGCAGTTCTTC.

The V gene is TRBV12-3 or TRBV12-4, the J gene TRBJ1-2, with a weak D call TRBD1 (5 bases). This CDR3 spans 13 amino acids. V shed 2 bases and J shed 6 bases, with 10 bases lying between them. DNA of the CDR3: TGTGCCAGCAGTTTACCAGGGATCCATGGCTACACCTTC. Its translation is CASSLPGIHGYTF.

Concerning this clonotype: This may come from a read error, since a much larger clone is one base off. V and J are TRBV20-1 and TRBJ1-2, with D tentatively TRBD1 (6 bases). Germline V gene sequence: CDR1 DFQATT, CDR2 SNEGSKA (reference sequence). This CDR3 has 14 residues. The CDR3 loop is CSARVPQGYYGYIF. The CDR3 DNA reads TGCAGTGCTAGAGTCCCGCAGGGGTACTATGGCTACATCTTC.

This clonotype was seen once. A read error is possible here, since a much larger clone lies one base away. The chain carries TRBV20-1 and TRBJ2-5; D assignment may be TRBD1 or TRBD2 (6 bases each). The CDR3 runs 15 residues. Trimming removed 5 bases at V and 11 bases at J, with 27 bases between. Germline V CDR1 and CDR2: DFQATT, SNEGSKA (reference sequence). CDR3 residues: CSARRGAGTGNEQYF. The CDR3, as DNA: TGCAGTGCTCGAAGGGGGGCGGGGACTGGCAATGAGCAGTACTTC.

The chain joins TRBV20-1 to TRBJ2-5; 7 bases are a match to TRBD2. Trimming removed 0 bases from V and 5 bases from J; junction bases left unmatched: 12. There are 16 residues in the CDR3. In germline, CDR1 is DFQATT, CDR2 SNEGSKA (reference sequence). The CDR3 coding sequence is TGCAGTGCTAGAGATCATCTAGCGGTGACCAGGGAGACCCAGTACTTC. Translation: CSARDHLAVTRETQYF.

The chain employs TRBV30 and TRBJ2-7, with D unresolved. The CDR3 spans 13 residues. Trimming cost V 1 base and J 3 bases, with 10 bases left between them. In germline, CDR1 is GTSNPN, CDR2 SVGIG (reference sequence). The CDR3 nucleotides are TGTGCCTGGAGTGGGCAGGTGGGCTACGAGCAGTACTTC. The encoded protein is CAWSGQVGYEQYF.

This clonotype was detected only a few times. The chain carries TRBV5-1 and TRBJ2-3, with TRBD2 matching over 10 bases. Germline-derived CDR1 and CDR2 are SGHRS and YFSETQ. The J segment lost 0 bases and the V segment lost 7 bases, leaving 2 bases of the junction unmatched. The CDR3 extends over 14 amino acids. CDR3 sequence (DNA): TGCGCCAGCGGAGCGGGGGGGAGCACAGATACGCAGTATTTT. This sequence encodes CASGAGGSTDTQYF.

To note about this clonotype: The germline gene is not matched at one end of the junction; a read error may be the cause. The chain joins TRBV12-3 or TRBV12-4 to TRBJ2-3; 8 bases are shared with TRBD1. The CDR3 has 17 amino acids. The CDR3 nucleotides read TGTGCCAGCAGTCCAGGACAGGGCGGAGACAAGACTGATACGGAGTACTTT. Its translation: CASSPGQGGDKTDTEYF.

This clonotype was counted many times. This rearrangement joins TRBV12-3 or TRBV12-4 to TRBJ2-1; no reliable D call. Trimming removed 7 bases from V and 2 bases from J, with 15 bases in between. The CDR3 spans 15 residues. Written as DNA, the CDR3 is TGTGCCAGCACCCCTCGGCAGGAACCCTACAATGAGCAGTTCTTC. Amino acid sequence: CASTPRQEPYNEQFF.

A word on this clonotype: With a much larger clone just one base away, this may be a read error. The chain has TRBV29-1 and TRBJ2-5, with D maybe TRBD2 (6 bases). In germline, CDR1 is SQVTM, CDR2 ANQGSEA. The germline V and J ends were trimmed by 8 bases and 2 bases, with 15 bases remaining between them. This CDR3 is 13 amino acids long. CDR3 sequence: CSLERGLQETQYF. The CDR3, as DNA: TGCAGCTTGGAACGTGGACTACAAGAGACCCAGTACTTC.

In its sample, this clonotype was seen many times. This sequence joins TRBV5-1 and TRBJ2-5; D might be TRBD2 (5 bases). The ends were cut back, 0 bases at V and 1 base at J, with 7 bases in the middle. This CDR3 comprises 14 residues. The germline V gene encodes CDR1 SGHRS and CDR2 YFSETQ. The CDR3 reads CASSLGGGQETQYF. The CDR3 nucleotides are TGCGCCAGCAGCTTGGGCGGAGGCCAAGAGACCCAGTACTTC.

This clonotype was found many times. This chain connects TRBV3-1 to TRBJ2-7, with D unclear. Germline lookup yields CDR1 LGHDT and CDR2 YNNKEL (reference sequence). CDR3 length: 14 amino acids. V was pared by 5 bases and J by 8 bases, with 19 bases between. Here the CDR3 reads CASSTRDPPTKQYF. For the CDR3, the DNA is TGTGCCAGCAGCACAAGAGACCCCCCTACGAAGCAGTACTTC.

This chain links TRBV5-1 with TRBJ2-4, with 12 nucleotides matching TRBD1. The CDR3 is 16 amino acids. Germline V gives CDR1 SGHRS, CDR2 YFSETQ. With 4 bases clipped from V and 3 bases from J, the junction kept 5 bases outside the gene matches. The CDR3 protein is CASSLGQGAGKNIQYF. CDR3 in DNA: TGCGCCAGCAGCCTGGGACAGGGGGCAGGCAAAAACATTCAGTACTTC.

Ten or more counts support this clonotype. The chain carries TRBV2 and TRBJ2-3; possibly TRBD2 for D (5 bases). Germline loops: CDR1 SNHLY, CDR2 FYNNEI. The CDR3 totals 14 residues. Trimming cost V 4 bases and J 4 bases, with 12 bases left between them. The CDR3, as DNA: TGTGCCAGCAGTGGGGGAGTGTCCGCAGATACGCAGTATTTT. It is translated as CASSGGVSADTQYF.

The chain joins TRBV3-1 to TRBJ1-1, with TRBD1 as a possible D gene (5 bases). The CDR3 is made up of 11 amino acids. Trimming cost V 8 bases and J 5 bases, with 9 bases left between them. Germline CDR1 is LGHDT and CDR2 is YNNKEL (reference sequence). CDR3 bases: TGTGCCAGCGGGGGGAGTACTGAAGCTTTCTTT. It specifies CASGGSTEAFF.

There are a few counts of this clonotype. The chain's CDR3 is CASSLTGPTDSPLHF. The CDR3 region has the DNA TGTGCCAGCAGCCTCACCGGGCCGACAGATTCACCCCTCCACTTT. The rearrangement joins TRBV13 to TRBJ1-6, with D tentatively TRBD1 (5 bases). Germline V gene lookup returns CDR1 PRHDT and CDR2 FYEKMQ (reference sequence). V was clipped by 5 bases and J by 8 bases, with 16 bases between them. CDR3 length equals 15 residues.

This clonotype was seen ten or more times. The chain links TRBV27 to TRBJ1-2, with a possible D match to TRBD1 (6 bases). Germline V lookup: CDR1 MNHEY, CDR2 SMNVEV (reference sequence). The CDR3 totals 14 residues. Trimming removed 5 bases from V and 6 bases from J, with 16 bases in between. CDR3 sequence reads: CASSTLSQGHGYTF. In DNA, the CDR3 is TGTGCCAGCAGTACTCTCTCACAGGGACATGGCTACACCTTC.

The chain is built from TRBV6-6 and TRBJ2-3; either TRBD1 or TRBD2 may supply D (5 bases each). V lost 6 bases to trimming and J lost 7 bases, with 20 bases between them. The V gene's germline CDR1 is MNHNY and CDR2 SVGAGI (reference sequence). The CDR3 totals 15 residues. The CDR3: CASSPGTGLGYTQYF. In nucleotides, the CDR3 is TGTGCCAGCAGCCCCGGGACGGGGCTTGGTTATACGCAGTATTTT.

The table lists this clonotype with a few counts. The chain has TRBV6-5 and TRBJ2-1; TRBD1 matches at 8 bases. Germline loops: CDR1 MNHEY, CDR2 SVGAGI. The junction had 11 bases not matched to a gene; V was cut back by 6 bases and J by 7 bases. There are 15 residues in the CDR3. CDR3 DNA sequence: TGTGCCAGCAGCCACGACAGGGGTGGCTTTAATGAGCAGTTCTTC. Translating it yields CASSHDRGGFNEQFF.

This clonotype came up many times. The chain employs TRBV5-1 and TRBJ2-3; D is uncertain. Per germline, CDR1 SGHRS and CDR2 YFSETQ. V gave up 4 bases and J gave up 0 bases, with 9 bases separating them. The length of the CDR3 is 14 residues. CDR3 DNA sequence: TGCGCCAGCAGCCTGCTAATAAGCACAGATACGCAGTATTTT. Translating it yields CASSLLISTDTQYF.

This chain joins TRBV20-1 and TRBJ2-1, with D possibly matching TRBD1 (5 bases). The CDR3 has 15 residues. V shed 1 base and J shed 4 bases, with 14 bases lying between them. Germline V gene lookup returns CDR1 DFQATT and CDR2 SNEGSKA (reference sequence). The CDR3 DNA is TGCAGTGCTAGAGGGGCCGTTGGGGCGTACAATGAGCAGTTCTTC. This gives the protein CSARGAVGAYNEQFF.

The table lists this clonotype with a few counts. This chain joins TRBV10-3 and TRBJ2-1; 8 bases map to TRBD1. CDR1 is ENHRY, CDR2 SYGVKD, per germline. The junction had 20 bases not matched to a gene; V was cut back by 4 bases and J by 0 bases. The length of the CDR3 is 21 residues. DNA of the CDR3: TGTGCCATCAGTGGGCACGCGGACAGGGCGCCCGGTGGGAGCTCCTACAATGAGCAGTTCTTC. This gives the protein CAISGHADRAPGGSSYNEQFF.

This clonotype was observed a handful of times. Here the CDR3 DNA reads TGCGCCAGCAGCGCCTCTAGCGGGAGCTCGTTAATGCAGTTCTTC. It codes for CASSASSGSSLMQFF. The genes are TRBV5-1 and TRBJ2-1, with TRBD2 identical over 10 bases. The V gene end was trimmed by 4 bases and the J gene end by 12 bases; junction bases not matched to a gene: 13. This CDR3 comprises 15 residues. CDR1 and CDR2 (germline): SGHRS, YFSETQ. The whole variable domain, filled in from reference TRBV5-1 and TRBJ2-1, reads KAGVTQTPRYLIKTRGQQVTLSCSPISGHRSVSWYQQTPGQGLQFLFEYFSETQRNKGNFPGRFSGRQFSNSRSEMNVSTLELGDSALYLCASSASSGSSLMQFFGPGTRLTVL.

Note on this clonotype: A read error may account for a junction end that differs from germline. The chain links TRBV20-1 to TRBJ1-2, with D perhaps matching TRBD1 (6 bases). Germline V gene sequence: CDR1 DFQATT, CDR2 SNEGSKA (reference sequence). CDR3 size: 15 residues. CDR3 region: CSTRDPVQGGYGYTF. CDR3 sequence (DNA): TGCAGTACTAGAGATCCGGTACAGGGCGGATATGGCTACACCTTC.

This clonotype was seen at least ten times. The chain links TRBV29-1 to TRBJ1-2; unclear D gene. Trimming cost V 5 bases and J 1 base, with 11 bases left between them. The CDR3 runs to 13 residues. CDR1 is SQVTM and CDR2 is ANQGSEA in the germline V gene. CDR3 sequence (DNA): TGCAGCGTTCCCAGCCAGGATAACTATGGCTACACCTTC. It is translated as CSVPSQDNYGYTF. The variable domain in full, with the rest retrieved from reference TRBV29-1 and TRBJ1-2, is SAVISQKPSRDICQRGTSLTIQCQVDSQVTMMFWYRQQPGQSLTLIATANQGSEATYESGFVIDKFPISRPNLTFSTLTVSNMSPEDSSIYLCSVPSQDNYGYTFGSGTRLTVV.

Note on this clonotype: One end of the junction fails to match germline, which may point to a read error. The chain recombines TRBV7-9 with TRBJ1-5; TRBD1 agrees at 7 bases. The CDR3 totals 15 residues. Looked up from germline, CDR1 is SEHNR and CDR2 is FQNEAQ (reference sequence). The CDR3 here is CAGSVGTATNQPQHF. The CDR3 DNA sequence: TGTGCCGGCAGCGTCGGGACAGCTACCAATCAGCCCCAGCATTTT.